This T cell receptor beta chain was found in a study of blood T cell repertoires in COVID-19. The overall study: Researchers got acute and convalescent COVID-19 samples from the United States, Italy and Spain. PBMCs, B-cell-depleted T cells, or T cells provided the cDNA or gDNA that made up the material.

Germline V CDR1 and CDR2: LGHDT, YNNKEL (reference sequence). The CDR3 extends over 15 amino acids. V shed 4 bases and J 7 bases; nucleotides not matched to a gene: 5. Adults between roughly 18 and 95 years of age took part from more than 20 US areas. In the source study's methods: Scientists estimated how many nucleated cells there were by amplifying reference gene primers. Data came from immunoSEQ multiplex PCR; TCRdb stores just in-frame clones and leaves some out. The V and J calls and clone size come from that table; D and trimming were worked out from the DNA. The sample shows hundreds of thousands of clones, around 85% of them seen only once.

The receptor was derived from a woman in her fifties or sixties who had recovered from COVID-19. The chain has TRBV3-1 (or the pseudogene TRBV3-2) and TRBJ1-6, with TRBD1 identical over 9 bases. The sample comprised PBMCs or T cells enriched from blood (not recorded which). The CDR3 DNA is TGTGCCAGCAGCCCGGAGGGACAGGGAAATTCACCCCTCCACTTT. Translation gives CASSPEGQGNSPLHF.